One sample yielded the 10 T cell receptor beta chains listed below, sequenced in a study of CD4+ T cells in melanoma. Clones were sequenced by immunoSEQ multiplex PCR, and TCRdb holds only the in-frame ones, with some missing. The sample lists about 55,000 clones; roughly three quarters were seen once. The sequenced sample was tumor tissue. The receptors stem from a human donor with melanoma.

This clone was counted a single time. The chain recombines TRBV7-2 with TRBJ2-1; a weak D match, TRBD2 (7 bases). Germline V CDR1 and CDR2: SGHTA, FQGNSA. V was pared by 5 bases and J by 0 bases, with 14 bases between. The CDR3 sequence is 16 residues long. CDR3 protein: CASSLWGGLSYNEQFF. The CDR3 nucleotides are TGTGCCAGCAGCCTCTGGGGGGGCCTCTCCTACAATGAGCAGTTCTTC.

The V gene is TRBV29-1, the J gene TRBJ2-1, with 10 bases aligning to TRBD1. The J segment lost 9 bases and the V segment lost 2 bases, leaving 22 bases of the junction unmatched. In germline, CDR1 is SQVTM, CDR2 ANQGSEA. The length of the CDR3 is 19 residues. The CDR3 nucleotides are TGCAGCGTTGAACACACCTATCGGGAGGGGACAGGGGTACTTGGTGAGCAGTTCTTC. It specifies CSVEHTYREGTGVLGEQFF.

The chain has TRBV29-1 and TRBJ1-1; D gene unclear. V dropped 4 bases and J dropped 6 bases, with 9 bases sitting between them. The CDR3 totals 11 residues. CDR1 and CDR2 from the germline V gene are SQVTM and ANQGSEA. The CDR3 DNA sequence: TGCAGCGTTGGGGTGGTGGCTGAAGCTTTCTTT. Its protein product is CSVGVVAEAFF.

The V call is TRBV19, the J call TRBJ2-7, with D perhaps TRBD2 (6 bases). Germline V gene sequence: CDR1 LNHDA, CDR2 SQIVND (reference sequence). The CDR3 is made up of 14 amino acids. Trimming stripped 3 bases from V and 3 bases from J, with 12 bases between. The CDR3 loop is CASSMEQDYYEQYF. DNA for the CDR3: TGTGCCAGTAGTATGGAGCAGGACTACTACGAGCAGTACTTC.

With regard to this clone: This may stem from a read error, because a much larger clone lies one nucleotide away. The chain combines TRBV19 with TRBJ1-1; no clear D gene. The length of the CDR3 is 13 residues. Trimming took off 3 bases at V and 4 bases at J, with 9 bases between the two ends. Germline lookup yields CDR1 LNHDA and CDR2 SQIVND (reference sequence). CDR3 nucleotide sequence: TGTGCCAGTAGTATGAGTTATCTCACTGAAGCTTTCTTT. It yields the protein CASSMSYLTEAFF.

This clone was counted ten times or more. The chain links TRBV29-1 to TRBJ1-2; weak D call: TRBD1 (5 bases). V gave up 6 bases and J gave up 7 bases, with 12 bases separating them. Germline CDR1 is SQVTM and CDR2 is ANQGSEA. This CDR3 comprises 11 residues. The CDR3 bases are TGCAGCGTGGAGGGGACTAGTGGCTACACCTTC. This gives the protein CSVEGTSGYTF.

The rearrangement joins TRBV5-6 to TRBJ2-7, with no clear D. The CDR3 is made up of 11 amino acids. V lost 0 bases and J 12 bases, leaving 10 bases between the germline ends. The germline V gene has CDR1 SGHDT and CDR2 YYEEEE. CDR3 DNA sequence: TGTGCCAGCAGCTTGGGGGTAAGGTGGTACTTC. Translating gives CASSLGVRWYF.

The CDR3 here is CAWDGGPYNEQFF. The CDR3 nucleotides read TGTGCCTGGGACGGGGGGCCATACAATGAGCAGTTCTTC. This chain connects TRBV30 to TRBJ2-1; possibly TRBD2 for D (7 bases). V was clipped by 5 bases and J by 4 bases, with 12 bases between them. The germline V gene has CDR1 GTSNPN and CDR2 SVGIG (reference sequence). This CDR3 spans 13 amino acids.

Only one count was recorded for this clone. This chain connects TRBV18 to TRBJ2-7; D is ambiguous. This CDR3 is 14 amino acids long. Trimming removed 1 base from V and 3 bases from J, with 10 bases in between. CDR1 is KGHSH, CDR2 LQKENI, per germline. In DNA, the CDR3 is TGTGCCAGCTCACCACTCCTTGATGTCTACGAGCAGTACTTC. Protein: CASSPLLDVYEQYF.

This clone turned up a few times. This chain connects TRBV29-1 to TRBJ2-2; the match to TRBD1 covers 11 bases. CDR1 is SQVTM, CDR2 ANQGSEA, per germline. V shed 4 bases, J shed 7 bases, and the junction held 2 bases outside the gene matches. There are 13 residues in the CDR3. The CDR3 protein is CSVGTGGFGELFF. The CDR3, as DNA: TGCAGCGTTGGGACAGGGGGCTTCGGGGAGCTGTTTTTT.